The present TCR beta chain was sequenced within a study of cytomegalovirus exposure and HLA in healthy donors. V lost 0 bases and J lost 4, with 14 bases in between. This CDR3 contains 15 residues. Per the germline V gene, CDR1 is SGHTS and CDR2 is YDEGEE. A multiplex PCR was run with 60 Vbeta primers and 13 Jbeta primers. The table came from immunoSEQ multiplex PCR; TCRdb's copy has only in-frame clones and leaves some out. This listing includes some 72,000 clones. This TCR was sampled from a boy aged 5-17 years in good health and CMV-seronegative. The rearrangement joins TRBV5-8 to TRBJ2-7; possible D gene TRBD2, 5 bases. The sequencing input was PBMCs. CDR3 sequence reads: CASSLAEDPGYEQYF. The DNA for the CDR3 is TGTGCCAGCAGCTTGGCCGAGGACCCGGGATACGAGCAGTACTTC.